What follows is one T cell receptor beta chain and its context. Per the germline V gene, CDR1 is SGDLS and CDR2 is YYNGEE. The CDR3 runs 15 residues. The germline V and J ends were trimmed by 0 bases and 9 bases, with 16 bases remaining between them. These data belong to a study of blood T cell repertoires in COVID-19. Overall study context: COVID-19 samples, acute and convalescent, were from the United States, Italy and Spain. In each case, the material was cDNA or gDNA derived from T cells, B-cell-depleted T cells, or PBMCs.

Per the original methods: Reference gene primer amplification in the assay estimated nucleated cell counts. Assay used: immunoSEQ multiplex PCR; TCRdb lists only in-frame clones, some missing. V, J and clone size were drawn from that table, and D and trimming were deduced from the DNA. This table holds about 74,000 clones, roughly three quarters found once. The clonotype comes from a man in his 70s with active or convalescent COVID-19. Sequencing was done on a sample of peripheral blood. The rearrangement uses TRBV9 and TRBJ2-1; TRBD1 might be the D (5 bases). In DNA form, the CDR3 reads TGTGCCAGCAGCGTAGATTACTCCAGGGCTACTGAGCAGTTCTTC. It specifies CASSVDYSRATEQFF.